The present TCR beta chain was sequenced within a study of cytomegalovirus exposure and HLA in healthy donors (dated by TCRdb to the late 2010s). For the wider study: According to an earlier analysis of around 600 of the donors, about 179 million T cells yielded 100 million or so unique TCR beta sequences and around 280 Gb of sequence data. The T cell repertoires of 666 subjects were profiled by immunosequencing and related to cytomegalovirus serostatus. To predict cytomegalovirus infection status, the study combined high-throughput TCR immunosequencing, statistical association of individual TCRs with disease status, and machine learning. Rather than drawing on any new phenotypic data, the later analysis identified candidate immune exposures from TCR beta sequences and the way those sequences occurred across donors. The study aimed to test whether cataloging public T cell receptors could reveal signatures of past pathogen exposure. Of the 300 to 500 genotyped donors, 65% to 90% were placed in the genetic ancestry cluster associated with self-reported Caucasian donors. Among some 400 genotyped donors of the cohort, an average of around 250,000 unique TCR beta nucleotide sequences was sequenced per donor, of which 15% to 20% were non-productive. Along with the roughly 670-subject first cohort, a separate validation cohort of over 90 different subjects was used. Donor age, sex, ethnicity and CMV serostatus were collected together with the repertoire data. Every repertoire in the discovery cohort had been generated on one and the same sequencing platform. An earlier analysis of fewer than 750 of the donors used high-throughput TCR beta sequencing to judge whether each TCR beta V gene segment behaved as functional or pseudogenic. Class I and class II HLA loci were covered by the typing at four-digit resolution. Typing coverage varied by locus: 629-630 donors for A, B, C, DRB1 and DQB1; about 520 for DQA1; approximately 570 for DPA1; approximately 450 for DPB1. Four to six DR-DQ haplotypes were handled as single units for association and clustering because linkage in the cohort was strong. An early release that covered roughly 600 HLA-typed donors contained approximately 300 gigabases of sequencing data and roughly 84 million unique TCR sequences. A later genetic analysis took genome-wide SNP genotypes for about 55% of the roughly 670 donors and used that subset as a discovery cohort. A later analysis re-analyzed previously published TCR beta repertoires from 666 donors and added high-resolution HLA genotyping to study TCR occurrence patterns.

Note on this clone: Its antigen specificity is not known. No per-base quality is available; no much larger clone lies one base away.

Library preparation used the immunoSEQ multiplex PCR assay. The multiplex PCR relied on a mix of 60 forward primers for TCR Vbeta segments and 13 reverse primers for TCR Jbeta segments. The CDR3 region of rearranged TCR beta genes was amplified from genomic DNA with a multiplex PCR assay. On the Illumina HiSeq System, the amplified TCR beta libraries were sequenced as 87-base-pair reads. Per the authors' processing: A later analysis counted some 74 million unique TCR beta chains across the 550 to 800 repertoires, and 9.5 million to 11 million of these chains were shared by at least two donors. To remove PCR and sequencing errors, raw reads were error-corrected and collapsed into unique sequences using a nearest-neighbor algorithm that merged closely related sequences. CDR3 sequences were aligned to IMGT reference sequences to assign V, D and J gene segments. For a sequence to be retained, a match of at least six nucleotides to both a V gene segment and a J gene segment was required. A rearrangement counted as productive if the CDR3 had no stop codons and remained in frame with V and J, and every other rearrangement counted as non-productive. Following IMGT convention, CDR3 was defined as the stretch from the second conserved V-encoded cysteine up to the conserved J-encoded phenylalanine. Sequences without an unambiguous match to a single V gene segment were excluded from the earlier analysis of 450 to 750 of the donors. In an earlier analysis of 587 of the donors, a V segment was called functional when productive rearrangements were above 56.7%, and segregating when the standard deviation between donors exceeded 5%. A statistical classification framework was developed to diagnose cytomegalovirus status using the catalog of TCR beta chain sequences. V and J gene assignment, in a later analysis, came from comparing TCR nucleotide sequences with IMGT/GENE-DB human TR gene sequences. The TCRdist pipeline was used in a later analysis to assign CDR3 sequences and most-parsimonious VDJ recombination scenarios. In a later analysis, each TCR beta chain was defined by its CDR3 amino acid sequence together with its V-gene family, and reads without a unique V-gene family were excluded. As a way to deal with suspected cross-contamination and a sequencing artifact, a later analysis dropped nearly 600 nucleotide sequences that were highly shared and had low generation probability. A later analysis calculated a clonal expansion index for each public chain from normalized within-repertoire ranks of inferred template counts. In a later analysis, generation probabilities were computed with a VDJ recombination model fitted to out-of-frame rearrangements, and the resulting probabilities were checked against IGoR. Hypergeometric tests were used in a later analysis to score TCR-TCR, TCR-HLA and TCR-CMV co-occurrence, with a repertoire-size bias correction applied to the TCR pairs. In a later analysis, false discovery rates were estimated by permuting HLA or CMV assignments 20 times. In a later analysis, co-occurring TCRs were grouped using DBSCAN, with TCRdist sequence similarity added in when clustering inside HLA-allele-positive subsets. Repertoires with fewer than 30,000 or more than 120,000 public chains were left out of co-occurrence clustering, as were about 5 repertoires with anomalous nucleotide sharing. Imported from immuneACCESS, the table was reduced by TCRdb to in-frame sequences with V and J called. These copies leave out some clones; in studies compared against another copy, an unresolved V gene accounts for under half, and the cause of the remainder is not known. V, J and clone size are taken as reported in that table, and D and trimming were inferred from the DNA itself. The sample profile shows fewer than 200,000 clones; approximately 80% of them were found once. The ten largest clones capture 4.5% to 5.5% of the sample.

General findings and caveats noted by the study authors: In vitro tests confirmed that a few of the cytomegalovirus-associated TCR beta chains recognize cytomegalovirus antigens. The cohort was sequenced for TCR beta chains only, and without alpha or paired-chain data the features that could be detected were limited. A later genetic analysis reported fewer N-insertions in productive TCRs among donors in an Asian-associated ancestry cluster than the roughly 620-donor mean. A later genetic analysis associated a missense DCLRE1C variant with V-gene and J-gene trimming of TCR beta chains, and an independent cohort replicated the association. Roughly uniform sequencing depth across donors was assumed in presence/absence analyses, although this assumption may not hold. Most TCR sequences were observed very rarely across donors, whereas some public TCRs were present in many individuals. Compared with equally common non-associated chains, HLA-associated TCR beta chains in a later analysis were more clonally expanded and had lower generation probabilities. Linkage disequilibrium might explain the correlated functional status among segregating V segments, but an unknown experimental factor could not be excluded. Cytomegalovirus status was reported to be diagnosed by the classifier with high specificity and sensitivity in both the original and validation cohorts. A cluster of highly shared sequence variants was judged likely to represent a technical artifact of the sequencing pipeline. Strong co-occurrence of HLA alleles, especially DR and DQ, made assigning TCR associations to individual alleles difficult. At a false discovery rate of 0.05, a later analysis linked under 20,000 TCR beta sequences to specific HLA alleles. Broadly in line with IMGT annotations, most TCR beta V segments showed up in productive rearrangements about 87% or about 30% of the time in an earlier analysis of a few hundred of the donors. Because HLA typing was unavailable for some donors at each locus, only the typed subset was used in association tests. In a later analysis, most CMV-associated TCR beta chains were found to appear HLA-restricted, with HLA associations seemingly driven largely by CMV exposure. A total of some 180 TCR beta chains were listed by the study as associated with cytomegalovirus. A later analysis reported that several top co-occurrence clusters appeared linked to parvovirus B19, influenza, CMV and Epstein-Barr virus. According to the authors, the approach could potentially be generalized to other disease states and immunological phenotypes. Because counts were too low, seventeen rarely observed V segments, including chromosome 9 orphons, were excluded from the earlier analysis of about 500 of the donors. A further reported finding was that TCR beta sequences accurately predicted the HLA-A and HLA-B alleles for most subjects in the first cohort. In a later analysis, the rate of TCR association differed among HLA loci, with DRB1 alleles having the most associated TCRs and HLA-C alleles having the fewest. The only immune exposure information available for the cohort was CMV serostatus.

In total, 600 or so healthy bone marrow donors made up the cohort. All cohort members were sampled while nominally healthy, although unrecorded immune exposures were likely present. The donor tested CMV seropositive, placing the donor among the 250 to 350 seropositive members of the cohort. Each donor provided a peripheral blood sample, and peripheral blood mononuclear cells were used for TCR beta sequencing. Genomic DNA extraction from the blood cell samples was performed with the Qiagen DNeasy Blood Extraction Kit. Sequencing was carried out using PBMCs. The receptor was isolated from a woman aged 50 to 65 in good health and CMV-seropositive.

The CDR3 reads as follows: CASSLQGSPADTQYF. The nucleotide sequence is TGTGCCAGCAGCTTACAGGGTAGTCCGGCGGATACGCAGTATTTT. The sequence links TRBV7-3 to TRBJ2-3, with TRBD1 tentatively as D gene (5 bases match). As encoded in the germline V gene, CDR1 is SGHTA while CDR2 is FQGTGA. The V and J ends are trimmed by 2 bases and 6 bases, leaving 15 bases between them. The CDR3 spans 15 residues, from the cysteine through the phenylalanine. The CDR3 DNA has 45 bases and is translated from base 1. With the rest looked up from the reference TRBV7-3 and TRBJ2-3 genes rather than sequenced, the full variable domain is GAGVSQTPSNKVTEKGKYVELRCDPISGHTALYWYRQSLGQGPEFLIYFQGTGAADDSGLPNDRFFAVRPEGSVSTLKIQRTERGDSAVYLCASSLQGSPADTQYFGPGTRLTVL.